One and the same sample provided the 27 T cell receptor beta chains below, sequenced in a study of blood T cell repertoires in COVID-19. TCRdb's table, derived via immunoSEQ multiplex PCR, lists solely in-frame clones and lacks some. Here the sample spans around 270,000 clones, around 90% being singletons. The sequenced material came from peripheral blood. These receptors were collected from a person aged 18-35 years with COVID-19, enrolled during active disease.

This clone has just one count. The rearrangement links TRBV29-1 to TRBJ2-2, with D possibly being TRBD2 (5 bases). The CDR3 is 15 amino acids. Trimming left V 4 bases short and J 0 bases short, with 12 bases between. Germline-derived CDR1 and CDR2 are SQVTM and ANQGSEA. CDR3: CSVVQSGANTGELFF. CDR3 nucleotide sequence: TGCAGCGTTGTTCAGTCCGGGGCGAACACCGGGGAGCTGTTTTTT.

As for this clone: One end of the junction is discordant with germline, which a read error may explain. The chain's CDR3 is CASSEYLAAELFF. CDR3 DNA: TGTGCCAGCAGTGAATATTTAGCGGCAGAGTTGTTTTTT. This chain links TRBV25-1 with TRBJ1-3, with no clear D. Looked up from germline, CDR1 is MGHDK and CDR2 is SYGVNS. The CDR3 is 13 residues long.

The J gene is TRBJ2-7, the V gene TRBV3-1 (or the pseudogene TRBV3-2), with TRBD1 matching over 7 bases. Per the germline V gene, CDR1 is LGHDT and CDR2 is YNNKEL (reference sequence). The length of the CDR3 is 14 residues. V was clipped by 2 bases and J by 2 bases; unmatched bases: 3. The CDR3 coding sequence is TGTGCCAGCAGCCAATCTACAGGGGCCTACGAGCAGTACTTC. Translated: CASSQSTGAYEQYF.

The gene calls are TRBV5-1 and TRBJ2-7; 7 bases fit TRBD1. Germline V gives CDR1 SGHRS, CDR2 YFSETQ. The length of the CDR3 is 18 residues. The V and J ends lost 4 bases and 2 bases, in that order; junction bases with no gene match: 18. The CDR3 sequence: CASSLFPSAQGEPYEQYF. The CDR3 nucleotides read TGCGCCAGCAGCCTATTTCCCTCAGCCCAGGGGGAACCCTACGAGCAGTACTTC.

The rearrangement joins TRBV27 to TRBJ2-7; 8 bases match TRBD2. This CDR3 region has 15 residues. The V gene's germline CDR1 is MNHEY and CDR2 SMNVEV (reference sequence). Unmatched junction bases numbered 16, after V lost 11 bases and J lost 4 bases. The CDR3 protein is CAAKTSREREYEQYF. In DNA form, the CDR3 reads TGTGCCGCTAAAACCTCACGCGAGCGGGAGTACGAGCAGTACTTC.

The CDR3 DNA reads TGTGCCAGCAGTGAAATCAGGGGTCTGCTAGCCAAAAACATTCAGTACTTC. This encodes CASSEIRGLLAKNIQYF. The chain has TRBV6-1 and TRBJ2-4, with a possible D match to TRBD1 (6 bases). V lost 2 bases, J lost 0 bases, and 14 bases lay in between. Looked up from germline, CDR1 is MNHNS and CDR2 is SASEGT. The CDR3 consists of 17 residues.

The rearrangement joins TRBV19 to TRBJ2-7; TRBD2 matches 7 bases. This CDR3 has 14 amino acids. Germline CDR1 is LNHDA and CDR2 is SQIVND (reference sequence). Losses at the gene ends were 4 bases for V and 7 bases for J; bases not matched to a gene: 10. This CDR3 reads CASSTSLAVGEQYF. The CDR3 DNA follows: TGTGCCAGTAGTACCTCGCTAGCGGTCGGGGAGCAGTACTTC. The complete variable domain, with remaining parts taken from reference TRBV19 and TRBJ2-7, reads DGGITQSPKYLFRKEGQNVTLSCEQNLNHDAMYWYRQDPGQGLRLIYYSQIVNDFQKGDIAEGYSVSREKKESFPLTVTSAQKNPTAFYLCASSTSLAVGEQYFGPGTRLTVT.

The gene calls are TRBV5-1 and TRBJ1-5; 10 bases align to TRBD1. CDR1 and CDR2 (germline): SGHRS, YFSETQ. The CDR3 spans 17 residues. V was clipped by 4 bases and J by 2 bases; unmatched bases: 9. The CDR3 reads CASSPGPTGGGNQPQHF. The CDR3 region has the DNA TGCGCCAGCAGCCCAGGGCCGACAGGGGGCGGCAATCAGCCCCAGCATTTT. Full variable domain (remainder filled in from reference TRBV5-1 and TRBJ1-5): KAGVTQTPRYLIKTRGQQVTLSCSPISGHRSVSWYQQTPGQGLQFLFEYFSETQRNKGNFPGRFSGRQFSNSRSEMNVSTLELGDSALYLCASSPGPTGGGNQPQHFGDGTRLSIL.

This chain connects TRBV12-5 to TRBJ2-1; TRBD2 might be the D (5 bases). V was trimmed by 4 bases and J by 4 bases, leaving 14 bases between them. Germline V CDR1 and CDR2: LGHNT, FRNRAP. The CDR3 consists of 15 residues. The CDR3 reads CASGSLTGIYNEQFF. CDR3 DNA sequence: TGTGCTAGTGGTTCCCTAACGGGGATATACAATGAGCAGTTCTTC.

This rearrangement joins TRBV4-1 to TRBJ1-5, with TRBD1 matching 7 bases. CDR1 and CDR2 (germline): MGHRA, YSYEKL. CDR3 size: 15 residues. V shed 3 bases, J shed 0 bases, and the junction held 2 bases outside the gene matches. The CDR3 loop is CASSQGQNSNQPQHF. In nucleotides, the CDR3 is TGCGCCAGCAGCCAGGGACAGAATAGCAATCAGCCCCAGCATTTT.

As regards this clone: Other DNA sequences from this sample encode an identical CDR3 as well. J is TRBJ1-2 and V is TRBV29-1; no clear D gene. CDR3 length: 12 residues. The V and J ends lost 4 bases and 2 bases respectively, with 8 bases between them. In germline, CDR1 is SQVTM, CDR2 ANQGSEA. CDR3 DNA: TGCAGCGTTGGTGAGGGAAACTATGGCTACACCTTC. Amino acids: CSVGEGNYGYTF.

The chain recombines TRBV6-5 with TRBJ2-5, with 10 bases aligning to TRBD2. Looked up from germline, CDR1 is MNHEY and CDR2 is SVGAGI. J was trimmed by 2 bases and V by 7 bases; bases with no gene match: 4. This CDR3 has 14 amino acids. CDR3: CASTRTSGQETQYF. CDR3 sequence (DNA): TGTGCCAGCACCAGGACTAGCGGACAAGAGACCCAGTACTTC.

The V and J genes are TRBV6-6 and TRBJ1-5; 7 bases align to TRBD1. Germline V lookup: CDR1 MNHNY, CDR2 SVGAGI (reference sequence). CDR3 length equals 13 residues. V shed 6 bases and J 8 bases; nucleotides not matched to a gene: 7. Here the CDR3 reads CASSTGQPEPQHF. CDR3 coding DNA: TGTGCCAGCAGCACGGGACAGCCGGAGCCCCAGCATTTT.

This sequence joins TRBV4-3 and TRBJ2-3; TRBD2 aligns across 9 bases. The CDR3 sequence is 15 residues long. Germline V CDR1 and CDR2: LGHNA, YSLEER. V was pared by 2 bases and J by 1 base, with 1 base of the junction left unmatched. The CDR3 nucleotides read TGCGCCAGCAGCCAAAGGACTAGCGGCACAGATACGCAGTATTTT. Translating it yields CASSQRTSGTDTQYF.

V is TRBV5-1 and J is TRBJ2-7; 11 bases match TRBD2. CDR1 and CDR2 from the germline V gene are SGHRS and YFSETQ. The CDR3 consists of 16 residues. V trimming: 4 bases; J trimming: 0 bases; junction bases outside the gene matches: 6. The CDR3 region is CASSQGLAGLSYEQYF. The CDR3 region has the DNA TGCGCCAGCAGCCAAGGACTAGCGGGCCTCTCCTACGAGCAGTACTTC. The variable domain in full, completed from reference TRBV5-1 and TRBJ2-7, reads KAGVTQTPRYLIKTRGQQVTLSCSPISGHRSVSWYQQTPGQGLQFLFEYFSETQRNKGNFPGRFSGRQFSNSRSEMNVSTLELGDSALYLCASSQGLAGLSYEQYFGPGTRLTVT.

The rearrangement joins TRBV5-1 to TRBJ1-5, with D uncertain. Germline CDR1 reads SGHRS; CDR2 reads YFSETQ. The CDR3 length is 15 residues. The V end lost 2 bases, the J end lost 0 bases, and 9 bases lay between the germline ends. CDR3: CASSLLTGSNQPQHF. In nucleotides, the CDR3 is TGCGCCAGCAGCTTACTAACCGGTAGCAATCAGCCCCAGCATTTT. Together with reference TRBV5-1 and TRBJ1-5, the CDR3 gives the full variable domain: KAGVTQTPRYLIKTRGQQVTLSCSPISGHRSVSWYQQTPGQGLQFLFEYFSETQRNKGNFPGRFSGRQFSNSRSEMNVSTLELGDSALYLCASSLLTGSNQPQHFGDGTRLSIL.

This chain connects TRBV18 to TRBJ2-1, with 8 positions matching TRBD2. The CDR3 sequence is 17 residues long. Germline V gene data show CDR1 as KGHSH and CDR2 as LQKENI. Germline trimming cut 5 bases from V and 0 bases from J; bases unmatched to any gene: 9. CDR3 bases: TGTGCCAGCTCATCACTAGCGGTTACAGCCTCCTACAATGAGCAGTTCTTC. As protein: CASSSLAVTASYNEQFF.

V usage is TRBV4-1 and J usage is TRBJ1-2; D might be TRBD1 (5 bases). In germline, CDR1 is MGHRA, CDR2 YSYEKL. With 0 bases removed from V and 7 bases from J, the gap between germline ends came to 9 bases. This CDR3 comprises 13 residues. The DNA of the CDR3 is TGCGCCAGCAGCCAAGAGAACGGGGGTGGCTACACCTTC. Its protein is CASSQENGGGYTF.

In its sample, this clone was seen once. The same CDR3 can be traced to other DNA sequences in this sample. The chain joins TRBV7-9 to TRBJ2-1; 7 bases agree with TRBD2. V lost 5 bases to trimming and J lost 10 bases; unmatched junction nucleotides: 5. The CDR3 covers 12 residues. Germline loops: CDR1 SEHNR, CDR2 FQNEAQ (reference sequence). The CDR3 DNA sequence: TGTGCCAGCAGCCCCCCCGGGGGGGAGCAGTTCTTC. This encodes CASSPPGGEQFF.

The chain joins TRBV24-1 to TRBJ2-7; weak D call: TRBD1 (6 bases). The germline gives CDR1 KGHDR, CDR2 SFDVKD. V lost 4 bases and J 5 bases, leaving 17 bases between the germline ends. The CDR3 is 15 amino acids. CDR3 residues: CATSDDDRNLDEQYF. In nucleotides, the CDR3 is TGTGCCACCAGTGACGACGACAGGAATTTGGACGAGCAGTACTTC.

CDR3 amino acids: CASSPVTSGPYEQYF. The CDR3 DNA reads TGTGCCAGCAGCCCAGTCACTAGCGGACCCTACGAGCAGTACTTC. The V call is TRBV14, the J call TRBJ2-7, with 8 bases aligning to TRBD2. The V and J ends lost 4 bases and 2 bases, in that order; junction bases with no gene match: 7. From germline, CDR1 is SGHDN and CDR2 FVKESK. The CDR3 is made up of 15 amino acids.

A single count supports this clone. The rearrangement joins TRBV5-4 to TRBJ2-1; the match to TRBD2 covers 12 bases. The germline V gene encodes CDR1 SGHNT and CDR2 YYREEE (reference sequence). The CDR3 is 14 residues long. The V gene end was trimmed by 4 bases and the J gene end by 8 bases; junction bases not matched to a gene: 4. The CDR3 region is CASSPLAGGDEQFF. Here the CDR3 DNA reads TGTGCCAGCAGCCCTCTAGCGGGGGGGGATGAGCAGTTCTTC.

The genes are TRBV30 and TRBJ2-3; tentative D call: TRBD2 (5 bases). Germline V lookup: CDR1 GTSNPN, CDR2 SVGIG (reference sequence). CDR3 length: 13 residues. V lost 4 bases and J 0 bases, leaving 8 bases between the germline ends. The DNA of the CDR3 is TGTGCCTGGACCCGGACTAGCACAGATACGCAGTATTTT. It specifies CAWTRTSTDTQYF.

V usage is TRBV29-1 and J usage is TRBJ2-1; no firm D call. Germline CDR1 SQVTM, CDR2 ANQGSEA. The CDR3 extends over 11 amino acids. Between the trimmed V and J ends, which lost 3 bases and 7 bases, there was a span of 7 bases. CDR3 nucleotides: TGCAGCGTTGATTTCCCGAATGAGCAGTTCTTC. This codes for CSVDFPNEQFF.

The chain couples TRBV12-3 or TRBV12-4 to TRBJ2-1, with a possible D match to TRBD2 (5 bases). The length of the CDR3 is 13 residues. V dropped 4 bases and J dropped 4 bases, with 8 bases sitting between them. In DNA form, the CDR3 reads TGTGCCAGCAGTTGGCGGACTTACAATGAGCAGTTCTTC. It yields the protein CASSWRTYNEQFF.

The gene calls are TRBV7-3 and TRBJ2-1, with TRBD2 matching 7 bases. The CDR3 extends over 14 amino acids. Germline CDR1 reads SGHTA; CDR2 reads FQGTGA. The V segment lost 6 bases and the J segment 8 bases; nucleotides outside the gene matches: 10. CDR3 DNA: TGTGCCAGCAGGGGAGGGCAGGGTACGGATGAGCAGTTCTTC. Amino acids: CASRGGQGTDEQFF.

The table lists this clone with a few counts. The CDR3 DNA reads as TGTGCCAGCAGCCAATTTCTAGGGGCCGGAAACACCATATATTTT. Translated, it gives CASSQFLGAGNTIYF. The chain is built from TRBV3-1 (or the pseudogene TRBV3-2) and TRBJ1-3, with D perhaps matching TRBD1 (5 bases). Trimming removed 2 bases at V and 4 bases at J, with 12 bases between. This CDR3 is 15 amino acids long. Germline lookup yields CDR1 LGHDT and CDR2 YNNKEL (reference sequence).